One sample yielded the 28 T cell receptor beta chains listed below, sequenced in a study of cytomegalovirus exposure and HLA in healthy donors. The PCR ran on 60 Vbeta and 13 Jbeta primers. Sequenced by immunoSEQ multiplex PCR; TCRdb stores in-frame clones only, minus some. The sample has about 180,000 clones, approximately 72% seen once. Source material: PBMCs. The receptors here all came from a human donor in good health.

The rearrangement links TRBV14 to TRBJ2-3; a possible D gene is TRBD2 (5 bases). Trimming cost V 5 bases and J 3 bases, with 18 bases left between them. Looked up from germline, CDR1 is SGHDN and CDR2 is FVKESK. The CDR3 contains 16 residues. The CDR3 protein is CASSSYGVFGTDTQYF. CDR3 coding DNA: TGTGCCAGCAGCTCCTACGGGGTTTTTGGGACAGATACGCAGTATTTT.

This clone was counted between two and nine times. CDR3 sequence (DNA): TGCAGCGAGTCGGGACTATTCACAGATACGCAGTATTTT. Translated, it gives CSESGLFTDTQYF. The genes are TRBV29-1 and TRBJ2-3; TRBD2 matches 7 bases. This CDR3 is 13 amino acids long. Trimming cost V 7 bases and J 2 bases; bases outside gene matches: 6. The germline gives CDR1 SQVTM, CDR2 ANQGSEA.

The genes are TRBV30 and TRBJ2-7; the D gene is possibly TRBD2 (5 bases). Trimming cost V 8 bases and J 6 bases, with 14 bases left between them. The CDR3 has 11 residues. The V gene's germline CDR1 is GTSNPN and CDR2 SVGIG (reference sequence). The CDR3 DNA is TGTGCCCGCAAAACTAGTTCCGAGCAGTACTTC. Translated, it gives CARKTSSEQYF.

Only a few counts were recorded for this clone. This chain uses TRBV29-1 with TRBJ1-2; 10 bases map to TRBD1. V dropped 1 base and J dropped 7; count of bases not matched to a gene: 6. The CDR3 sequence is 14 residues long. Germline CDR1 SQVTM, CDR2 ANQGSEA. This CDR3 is CSVEGGQGRGGYTF. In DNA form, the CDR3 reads TGCAGCGTTGAAGGGGGACAGGGGCGGGGTGGCTACACCTTC.

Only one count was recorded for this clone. CDR3 sequence reads: CASSVGGQGYEQYF. CDR3 DNA sequence: TGTGCCAGCAGCGTAGGGGGACAGGGCTACGAGCAGTACTTC. The J gene is TRBJ2-5, the V gene TRBV9, with 9 bases matching TRBD1. TRBJ2-7 explains the end of the DNA better; the J call may be wrong. The CDR3 has 14 amino acids. The germline V gene encodes CDR1 SGDLS and CDR2 YYNGEE.

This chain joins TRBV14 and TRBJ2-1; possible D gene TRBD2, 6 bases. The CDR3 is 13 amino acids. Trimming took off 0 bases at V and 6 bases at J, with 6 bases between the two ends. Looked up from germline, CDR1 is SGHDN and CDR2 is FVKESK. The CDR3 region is CASSQEGGNEQFF. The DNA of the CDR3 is TGTGCCAGCAGCCAAGAGGGGGGCAATGAGCAGTTCTTC.

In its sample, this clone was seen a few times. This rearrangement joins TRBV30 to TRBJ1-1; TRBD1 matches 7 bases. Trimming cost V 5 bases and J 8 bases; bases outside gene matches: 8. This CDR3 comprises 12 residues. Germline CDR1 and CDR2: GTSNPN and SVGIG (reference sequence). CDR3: CAWGKGGSEAFF. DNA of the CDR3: TGTGCCTGGGGAAAAGGGGGCAGCGAAGCTTTCTTT.

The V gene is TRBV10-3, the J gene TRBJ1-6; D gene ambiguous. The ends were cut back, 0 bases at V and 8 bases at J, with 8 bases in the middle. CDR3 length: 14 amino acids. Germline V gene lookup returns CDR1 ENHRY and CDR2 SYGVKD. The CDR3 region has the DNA TGTGCCATCAGTGAGTCGACGAGGGATTCACCCCTCCACTTT. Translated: CAISESTRDSPLHF.

The CDR3 reads CASSEGQGNQPQHF. The CDR3, as DNA: TGTGCCAGCAGTGAGGGACAGGGGAATCAGCCCCAGCATTTT. The chain recombines TRBV6-6 with TRBJ1-5; 10 nucleotides agree with TRBD1. The CDR3 is 14 residues long. Trimming removed 5 bases from V and 4 bases from J; junction bases left unmatched: 2. CDR1 MNHNY and CDR2 SVGAGI come from the germline V gene (reference sequence).

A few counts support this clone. For the CDR3, the DNA is TGTGCCAGCTCACAACTAGCGGGGGGGCCTTATACGCAGTATTTT. It yields the protein CASSQLAGGPYTQYF. The chain has TRBV18 and TRBJ2-3; 13 bases match TRBD2. V was clipped by 4 bases and J by 7 bases; unmatched bases: 5. Germline V gene lookup returns CDR1 KGHSH and CDR2 LQKENI. There are 15 residues in the CDR3.

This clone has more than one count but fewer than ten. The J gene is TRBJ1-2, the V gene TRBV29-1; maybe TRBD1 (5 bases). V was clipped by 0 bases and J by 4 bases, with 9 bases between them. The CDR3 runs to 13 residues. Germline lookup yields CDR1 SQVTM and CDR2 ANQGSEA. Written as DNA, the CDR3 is TGCAGCGTTGAAGATCCGGGGGGCTATGGCTACACCTTC. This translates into CSVEDPGGYGYTF.

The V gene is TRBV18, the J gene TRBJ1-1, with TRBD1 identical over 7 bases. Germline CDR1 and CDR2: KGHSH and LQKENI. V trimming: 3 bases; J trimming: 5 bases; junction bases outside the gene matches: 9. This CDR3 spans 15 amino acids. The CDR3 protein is CASSPLEGAGTEAFF. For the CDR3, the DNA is TGTGCCAGCTCACCGTTGGAGGGGGCGGGTACTGAAGCTTTCTTT.

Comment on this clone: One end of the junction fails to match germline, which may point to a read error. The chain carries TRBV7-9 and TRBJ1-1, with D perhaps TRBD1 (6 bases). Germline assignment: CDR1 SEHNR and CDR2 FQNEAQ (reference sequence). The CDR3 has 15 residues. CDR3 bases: TGTGCCGGCAGCTTAGCGCCGGGCAGGGGTGCTGAAGCTTTCTTT. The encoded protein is CAGSLAPGRGAEAFF. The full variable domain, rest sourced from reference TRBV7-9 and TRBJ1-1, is DTGVSQNPRHKITKRGQNVTFRCDPISEHNRLYWYRQTLGQGPEFLTYFQNEAQLEKSRLLSDRFSAERPKGSFSTLEIQRTEQGDSAMYLCAGSLAPGRGAEAFFGQGTRLTVV.

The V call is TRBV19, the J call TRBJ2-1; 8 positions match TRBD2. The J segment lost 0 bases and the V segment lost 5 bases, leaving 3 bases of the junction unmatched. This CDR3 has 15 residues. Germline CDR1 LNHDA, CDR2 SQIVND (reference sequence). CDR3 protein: CASSVAGSSYNEQFF. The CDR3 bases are TGTGCCAGTAGTGTAGCGGGGAGCTCCTACAATGAGCAGTTCTTC.

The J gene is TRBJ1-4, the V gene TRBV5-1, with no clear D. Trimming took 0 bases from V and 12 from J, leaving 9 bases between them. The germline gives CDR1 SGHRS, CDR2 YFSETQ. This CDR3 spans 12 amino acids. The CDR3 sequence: CASSLVGGQLFF. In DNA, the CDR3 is TGCGCCAGCAGCTTGGTAGGAGGGCAACTGTTTTTT.

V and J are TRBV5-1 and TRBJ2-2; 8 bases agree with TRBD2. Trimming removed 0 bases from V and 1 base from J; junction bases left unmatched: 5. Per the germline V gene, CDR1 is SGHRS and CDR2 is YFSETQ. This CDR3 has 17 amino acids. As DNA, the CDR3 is TGCGCCAGCAGCTTGGACTTGAGCGGGGGGAACACCGGGGAGCTGTTTTTT. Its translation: CASSLDLSGGNTGELFF.

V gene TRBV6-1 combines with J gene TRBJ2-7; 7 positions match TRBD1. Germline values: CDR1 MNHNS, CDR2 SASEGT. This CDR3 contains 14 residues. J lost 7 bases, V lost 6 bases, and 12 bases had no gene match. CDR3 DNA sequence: TGTGCCAGCAGGGACGACAGGGCCTTCTTGGAGCAGTACTTC. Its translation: CASRDDRAFLEQYF.

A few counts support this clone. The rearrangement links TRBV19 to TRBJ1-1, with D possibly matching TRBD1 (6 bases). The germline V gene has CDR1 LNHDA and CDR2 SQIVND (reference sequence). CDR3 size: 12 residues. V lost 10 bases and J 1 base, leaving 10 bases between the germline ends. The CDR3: CATLQGNTEAFF. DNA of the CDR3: TGTGCCACTTTACAGGGGAACACTGAAGCTTTCTTT. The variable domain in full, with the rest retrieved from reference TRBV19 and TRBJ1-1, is DGGITQSPKYLFRKEGQNVTLSCEQNLNHDAMYWYRQDPGQGLRLIYYSQIVNDFQKGDIAEGYSVSREKKESFPLTVTSAQKNPTAFYLCATLQGNTEAFFGQGTRLTVV.

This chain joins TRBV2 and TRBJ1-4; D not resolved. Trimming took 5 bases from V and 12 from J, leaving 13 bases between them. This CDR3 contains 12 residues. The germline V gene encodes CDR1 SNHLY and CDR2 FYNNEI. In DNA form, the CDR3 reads TGTGCCAGCAGTCCAAACCCCCGAGAACTGTTTTTT. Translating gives CASSPNPRELFF.

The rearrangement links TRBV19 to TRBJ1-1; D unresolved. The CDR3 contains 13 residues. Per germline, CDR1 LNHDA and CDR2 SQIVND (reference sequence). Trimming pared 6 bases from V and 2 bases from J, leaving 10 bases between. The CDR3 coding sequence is TGTGCCAGTAGCGAACAGAGAAACACTGAAGCTTTCTTT. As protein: CASSEQRNTEAFF.

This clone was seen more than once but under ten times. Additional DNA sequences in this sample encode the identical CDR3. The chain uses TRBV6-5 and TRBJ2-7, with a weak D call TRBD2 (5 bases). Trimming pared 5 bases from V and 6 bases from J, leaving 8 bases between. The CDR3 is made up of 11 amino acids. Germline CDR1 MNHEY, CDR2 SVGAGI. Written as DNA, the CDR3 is TGTGCCAGCAGTAGGGCGGGCGAGCAGTACTTC. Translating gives CASSRAGEQYF.

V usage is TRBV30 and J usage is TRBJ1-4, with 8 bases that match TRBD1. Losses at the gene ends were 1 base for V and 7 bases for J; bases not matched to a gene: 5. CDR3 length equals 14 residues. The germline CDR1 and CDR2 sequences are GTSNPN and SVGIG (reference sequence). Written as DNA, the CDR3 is TGTGCCTGGAGTGGCTACAGGGGGGGTGAAAAACTGTTTTTT. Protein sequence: CAWSGYRGGEKLFF.

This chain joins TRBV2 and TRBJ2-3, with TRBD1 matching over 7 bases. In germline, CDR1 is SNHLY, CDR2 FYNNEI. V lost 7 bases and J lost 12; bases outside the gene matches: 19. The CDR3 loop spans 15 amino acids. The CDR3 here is CASTEGTATDTLQYF. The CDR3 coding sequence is TGTGCCAGCACCGAAGGGACAGCCACAGATACGCTCCAGTATTTT.

CDR3 DNA: TGCGCCAGCAGTGTCAACAGGGGAAACACTGAAGCTTTCTTT. Translated: CASSVNRGNTEAFF. The chain carries TRBV10-1 and TRBJ1-1, with 7 bases that match TRBD1. V was pared by 4 bases and J by 2 bases, with 4 bases of the junction left unmatched. Germline V lookup: CDR1 WNHNN, CDR2 SYGVQD (reference sequence). This CDR3 has 14 residues.

CDR3 DNA sequence: TGTGCCAGCGCTGTTACAGGGGCGGGTTCACCCCTCCACTTT. Translation gives CASAVTGAGSPLHF. V gene TRBV11-2 combines with J gene TRBJ1-6, with 7 bases matching TRBD1. Per germline, CDR1 SGHAT and CDR2 FQNNGV. This CDR3 comprises 14 residues. V shed 8 bases, J shed 9 bases, and the junction held 10 bases outside the gene matches.

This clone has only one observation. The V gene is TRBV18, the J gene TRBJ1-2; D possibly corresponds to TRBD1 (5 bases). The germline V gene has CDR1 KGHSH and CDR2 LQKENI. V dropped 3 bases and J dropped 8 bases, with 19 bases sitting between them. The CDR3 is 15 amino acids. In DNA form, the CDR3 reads TGTGCCAGCTCACCGGACCTCGGGACTACTATGGGCTACACCTTC. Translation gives CASSPDLGTTMGYTF.

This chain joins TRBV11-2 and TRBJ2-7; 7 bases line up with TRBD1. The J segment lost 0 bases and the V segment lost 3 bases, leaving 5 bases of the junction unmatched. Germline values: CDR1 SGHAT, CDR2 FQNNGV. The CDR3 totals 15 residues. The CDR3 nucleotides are TGTGCCAGCAGCTTCTTACAGGGGAGCTCCTACGAGCAGTACTTC. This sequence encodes CASSFLQGSSYEQYF.

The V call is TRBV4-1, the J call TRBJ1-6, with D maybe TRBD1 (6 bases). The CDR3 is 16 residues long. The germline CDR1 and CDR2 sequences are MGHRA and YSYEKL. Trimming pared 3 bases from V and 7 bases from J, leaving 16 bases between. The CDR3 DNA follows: TGCGCCAGCAGCCATCTTACAGGGATTAGAAATTCACCCCTCCACTTT. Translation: CASSHLTGIRNSPLHF.